The 18 T cell receptor beta chains below come from one sample, sequenced in a study of blood T cell repertoires in COVID-19. The table came from immunoSEQ multiplex PCR; TCRdb's copy has only in-frame clones and leaves some out. The table has some 200,000 clones, 75% to 85% seen once. The material sequenced was PBMCs or T cells enriched from blood (not recorded which). Source of these receptors: a middle-aged man who had recovered from COVID-19.

CDR3 coding DNA: TGTGCCAGCATGCCGGGCAGGGACTACAATCAGCCCCAGCATTTT. As protein: CASMPGRDYNQPQHF. J is TRBJ1-5 and V is TRBV6-5; perhaps TRBD1 as D (5 bases). The CDR3 spans 15 residues. Trimming removed 7 bases at V and 3 bases at J, with 16 bases between. Germline V lookup: CDR1 MNHEY, CDR2 SVGAGI.

This clone was observed a handful of times. The V and J genes are TRBV7-2 and TRBJ2-1; 8 bases line up with TRBD2. The germline V gene has CDR1 SGHTA and CDR2 FQGNSA. The V gene end was trimmed by 1 base and the J gene end by 6 bases; junction bases not matched to a gene: 11. The CDR3 covers 17 residues. The CDR3 here is CASSLGFRSGSSNEQFF. For the CDR3, the DNA is TGTGCCAGCAGCTTAGGGTTTCGGAGCGGGAGCAGCAATGAGCAGTTCTTC.

This clone was counted only a few times. The V and J genes are TRBV25-1 and TRBJ1-4; D perhaps matches TRBD1 (5 bases). V was pared by 6 bases and J by 4 bases, with 12 bases between. The CDR3 totals 14 residues. In germline, CDR1 is MGHDK, CDR2 SYGVNS. The CDR3 spells CASSLTGGNEKLFF. CDR3 bases: TGTGCCAGCAGCCTAACCGGGGGTAATGAAAAACTGTTTTTT.

The rearrangement joins TRBV12-5 to TRBJ2-4; D is possibly TRBD2 (6 bases). Germline CDR1 is LGHNT and CDR2 is FRNRAP. The CDR3 has 16 residues. V lost 4 bases, J lost 3 bases, and 16 bases lay in between. CDR3 bases: TGTGCTAGTGGTTCGACTCGGGAGCGAGACAAAAACATTCAGTACTTC. This translates into CASGSTRERDKNIQYF.

The rearrangement uses TRBV27 and TRBJ1-1, with a tentative D call TRBD1 (6 bases). With 5 bases removed from V and 2 bases from J, the gap between germline ends came to 12 bases. The CDR3 covers 14 residues. Germline V gene lookup returns CDR1 MNHEY and CDR2 SMNVEV (reference sequence). This CDR3 reads CASSGRTANTEAFF. CDR3 nucleotides: TGTGCCAGCAGTGGAAGGACAGCTAACACTGAAGCTTTCTTT.

This clone was seen only a few times. The V call is TRBV6-5, the J call TRBJ2-7; 11 bases fit TRBD2. Germline V gives CDR1 MNHEY, CDR2 SVGAGI. J was trimmed by 0 bases and V by 4 bases; bases with no gene match: 5. This CDR3 is built from 16 residues. The DNA for the CDR3 is TGTGCCAGCAGTTCCCGACTAGCGGGAAACTCCTACGAGCAGTACTTC. Translating it yields CASSSRLAGNSYEQYF.

The gene calls are TRBV27 and TRBJ1-2, with TRBD1 as a possible D gene (6 bases). The V end was cut by 6 bases, the J end by 4 bases, with 15 bases between. CDR3 length equals 14 residues. Germline assignment: CDR1 MNHEY and CDR2 SMNVEV (reference sequence). The CDR3 sequence is CASRPGAVFYGYTF. The DNA of the CDR3 is TGTGCCAGCAGGCCAGGGGCCGTGTTCTATGGCTACACCTTC.

The chain uses TRBV7-2 and TRBJ2-3, with D possibly matching TRBD2 (6 bases). V was trimmed by 2 bases and J by 8 bases, leaving 17 bases between them. The CDR3 has 15 amino acids. Germline V gene data show CDR1 as SGHTA and CDR2 as FQGNSA. The CDR3 DNA reads as TGTGCCAGCAGCTTACGCGGGGAAGTATGGGGTACGCAGTATTTT. Protein product: CASSLRGEVWGTQYF.

The V call is TRBV4-3, the J call TRBJ2-2, with 8 bases lining up with TRBD2. J was trimmed by 4 bases and V by 4 bases; bases with no gene match: 11. CDR3 length: 17 residues. Germline loops: CDR1 LGHNA, CDR2 YSLEER. The CDR3 loop is CASSRGFEAGGTGELFF. CDR3 bases: TGCGCCAGCAGCCGGGGTTTTGAGGCGGGAGGCACCGGGGAGCTGTTTTTT.

As DNA, the CDR3 is TGCGCCAGCAGCTCCGCCTCGCCCCGGTCTGGAAACACCATATATTTT. Its translation is CASSSASPRSGNTIYF. The chain is built from TRBV5-1 and TRBJ1-3; D gene uncertain. The germline CDR1 and CDR2 sequences are SGHRS and YFSETQ. CDR3 length: 16 amino acids. V gave up 3 bases and J gave up 1 base, with 14 bases separating them.

This clone was observed a single time. This sequence joins TRBV4-3 and TRBJ1-3; no clear D gene. Germline values: CDR1 LGHNA, CDR2 YSLEER. The ends were cut back, 0 bases at V and 7 bases at J, with 7 bases in the middle. This CDR3 is 13 amino acids long. The CDR3: CASSQDLPNTIYF. CDR3 bases: TGCGCCAGCAGCCAAGATCTACCCAACACCATATATTTT.

The J gene is TRBJ1-1, the V gene TRBV7-2; a weak D match, TRBD1 (5 bases). The CDR3 length is 16 residues. Trimming removed 1 base at V and 0 bases at J, with 12 bases between. Looked up from germline, CDR1 is SGHTA and CDR2 is FQGNSA. The CDR3 DNA reads TGTGCCAGCAGCTTAGGGCCCAGGGCCCTGAACACTGAAGCTTTCTTT. It codes for CASSLGPRALNTEAFF.

The chain has TRBV18 and TRBJ2-7, with no clear D. Germline loops: CDR1 KGHSH, CDR2 LQKENI. V shed 4 bases and J shed 3 bases, with 10 bases lying between them. The CDR3 runs to 13 residues. This CDR3 is CASSLRADYEQYF. As DNA, the CDR3 is TGTGCCAGCTCACTAAGAGCCGACTACGAGCAGTACTTC.

J is TRBJ1-1 and V is TRBV13; TRBD1 is a possible D gene (5 bases). CDR1 and CDR2 from the germline V gene are PRHDT and FYEKMQ (reference sequence). V lost 5 bases and J lost 3, with 16 bases in between. The CDR3 has 15 residues. The CDR3 bases are TGTGCCAGCAGCCCGATGTTCGGAGGGGACACTGAAGCTTTCTTT. Amino acid sequence: CASSPMFGGDTEAFF.

In the case of this clone: At one end the junction does not follow the germline gene, possibly because of a read error. V usage is TRBV4-1 and J usage is TRBJ1-6; D call uncertain. Germline V gene sequence: CDR1 MGHRA, CDR2 YSYEKL. CDR3 size: 14 residues. The CDR3 DNA is TGCGCCAGCAGTCAAGGTGGGCGAAATTCACCCCTCCACTTT. It is translated as CASSQGGRNSPLHF.

V usage is TRBV11-2 and J usage is TRBJ2-1; no clear D gene. Trimming removed 5 bases from V and 5 bases from J, with 7 bases in between. Germline-derived CDR1 and CDR2 are SGHAT and FQNNGV. This CDR3 has 12 residues. This chain's CDR3 is CASSPPNNEQFF. Written as DNA, the CDR3 is TGTGCCAGCAGCCCTCCTAACAATGAGCAGTTCTTC.

The chain has TRBV11-2 and TRBJ2-3; tentative D call: TRBD2 (6 bases). The CDR3 consists of 16 residues. V lost 4 bases to trimming and J lost 6 bases, with 20 bases between them. In germline, CDR1 is SGHAT, CDR2 FQNNGV. The CDR3 DNA reads as TGTGCCAGCAGCTCAACGAACGGGGAGGATTTGGATACGCAGTATTTT. Protein: CASSSTNGEDLDTQYF. Looking up the rest from reference TRBV11-2 and TRBJ2-3 gives the full variable domain: EAGVAQSPRYKIIEKRQSVAFWCNPISGHATLYWYQQILGQGPKLLIQFQNNGVVDDSQLPKDRFSAERLKGVDSTLKIQPAKLEDSAVYLCASSSTNGEDLDTQYFGPGTRLTVL.

The chain joins TRBV3-1 (or the pseudogene TRBV3-2) to TRBJ1-5; 9 bases agree with TRBD1. Germline lookup yields CDR1 LGHDT and CDR2 YNNKEL (reference sequence). After removal of 3 bases from V and 4 bases from J, the junction contained 1 base not matched to a gene. This CDR3 is built from 14 residues. The CDR3 loop is CASSQDRGNQPQHF. The CDR3 region has the DNA TGTGCCAGCAGCCAGGACAGGGGTAATCAGCCCCAGCATTTT.